This T cell receptor beta chain was obtained from a study of regulatory T cells in long-lasting Graves disease. Overall study findings and caveats: TRBV28 was favored in persistent disease, as were TRBJ1-2 and TRBJ2-5.

There are 14 residues in the CDR3. The germline V gene encodes CDR1 DFQATT and CDR2 SNEGSKA (reference sequence). Trimming took 5 bases from V and 1 from J; bases not matched to a gene: 5. This clonotype was recorded at least ten times. Its antigen is undetermined. The time point denotes: newly diagnosed GD, antithyroid drugs for less than 3 months. Generation of the TCR library employed RNA extracted from PBMCs. Investigators prepared the TCR beta libraries by applying iRepertoire HTBI primers and Arm-PCR of CDR3 regions. TCRdb re-called the multiplex PCR reads with MiXCR, one entry per CDR3 protein. The sample lists hundreds of thousands of distinct CDR3 sequences; approximately 15% were seen once. This sample also appeared in a second study, on T cells in Graves' hyperthyroidism and ophthalmopathy.

The source of this sequence is a man between 40 and 49 years old with Graves disease. Sequencing was performed on peripheral blood mononuclear cells (PBMCs), taken at new diagnosis, from a patient treated with antithyroid drugs. The chain employs TRBV20-1 and TRBJ2-3, with TRBD1 matching 8 bases. CDR3 protein: CSALKTGGTDTQYF. CDR3 sequence (DNA): TGCAGTGCTCTAAAGACAGGGGGCACAGATACGCAGTATTTT.